The source of this T cell receptor (beta chain) is a study of early T cells in non-severe SARS-CoV-2 infection. Looking at the study overall: Bulk RNA isolated from unsorted whole blood underwent sequencing; chains were not paired.

The CDR3 is made up of 14 amino acids. The junction had 2 bases not matched to a gene; V was cut back by 3 bases and J by 0 bases. Looked up from germline, CDR1 is DFQATT and CDR2 is SNEGSKA (reference sequence). Each cDNA molecule carried a unique molecular identifier. MiXCR, run by TCRdb on the 5' RACE reads, gives a single entry per CDR3 protein. Altogether roughly 41,000 distinct CDR3 sequences are present, roughly 4.3% being singletons, with the ten largest covering around 4.7%. The sample holds a few counts of this clonotype. Source material: whole blood. This chain uses TRBV20-1 with TRBJ2-7, with 10 positions matching TRBD1. The clonotype was recovered from an adult who was a healthcare worker with PCR-confirmed SARS-CoV-2 infection or an uninfected control (not recorded which). The CDR3 DNA follows: TGCAGTGCTAGGGGGGACAGGGGCTCCTACGAGCAGTACTTC. This encodes CSARGDRGSYEQYF.